The clone carrying this T cell receptor (beta chain) was seen a handful of times. The target antigen is unknown. This specimen comes from a study of cytomegalovirus exposure and HLA in healthy donors. Background on the study: Drawn from HLA-typed donors, about 82 million unique TCRs were held in an early data release.

Study conclusions and caveats: In vitro assays verified that three CMV-associated chains recognized CMV antigens specifically. The likely origin of a cluster of highly shared sequence variants was a sequencing artifact.

Amplification used 60 Vbeta primers and 13 Jbeta primers. TCRdb's table, derived via immunoSEQ multiplex PCR, lists solely in-frame clones and lacks some. The sample includes approximately 90,000 clones, approximately 7.6% of them seen just once. This TCR derives from a man aged 45 to 65 in good health and CMV-seronegative. The sequencing input was PBMCs.

As DNA, the CDR3 is TGCAGCGGGCGGACAGGTTCTGGCTACACCTTC. Protein product: CSGRTGSGYTF. The gene calls are TRBV29-1 and TRBJ1-2; 7 nucleotides match TRBD1. Germline values: CDR1 SQVTM, CDR2 ANQGSEA. This CDR3 is 11 amino acids long. Trimming cost V 7 bases and J 7 bases; bases outside gene matches: 6.